Presented here are 9 T cell receptor beta chains from one specimen sequenced in a study of T cells in Graves' hyperthyroidism and ophthalmopathy. TCR beta CDR3 sequences were amplified from RNA transcripts. The HTBI primer set was used in a first-round RT-PCR of the TCR CDR3. One entry per CDR3 protein, called by TCRdb with MiXCR from the multiplex PCR reads. The data show approximately 400,000 distinct CDR3 sequences, 15% to 18% seen once. The sequencing input was blood. The receptors come from a woman under 30 with Graves' hyperthyroidism.

This clonotype was observed once. This chain connects TRBV6-2 or TRBV6-3 to TRBJ2-7; 9 bases fit TRBD1. This CDR3 is built from 18 residues. After removal of 0 bases from V and 3 bases from J, the junction contained 12 bases not matched to a gene. CDR1 is MNHEY and CDR2 is SVGEGT in the germline V gene. CDR3 in DNA: TGTGCCAGCAGTTACTCCCCGGGACAGGGCTTTATCAACTACGAGCAGTACTTC. Its translation is CASSYSPGQGFINYEQYF.

The chain recombines TRBV28 with TRBJ2-7; the D is unclear. CDR1 and CDR2 (germline): MDHEN, SYDVKM. CDR3 length: 13 residues. The ends were cut back, 6 bases at V and 3 bases at J, with 12 bases in the middle. CDR3 in amino acids: CASRSGSVYEQYF. The CDR3 DNA reads TGTGCCAGCAGATCGGGCTCCGTCTACGAGCAGTACTTC.

The chain combines TRBV2 with TRBJ2-4; TRBD1 matches at 7 bases. The V and J ends lost 7 bases and 8 bases, in that order; junction bases with no gene match: 5. The germline gives CDR1 SNHLY, CDR2 FYNNEI. CDR3 length: 12 residues. The CDR3 region is CASTRGFDIQYF. In DNA, the CDR3 is TGTGCCAGCACCAGGGGGTTCGACATTCAGTACTTC.

This clonotype occurred a few times. The CDR3 sequence: CASSELGSLDVSPLHF. The CDR3, as DNA: TGTGCCAGCAGTGAATTGGGCTCCCTTGATGTTTCACCCCTCCACTTT. The rearrangement uses TRBV25-1 and TRBJ1-6; no definite D call. The CDR3 consists of 16 residues. V was clipped by 1 base and J by 9 bases, with 16 bases between them. CDR1 MGHDK and CDR2 SYGVNS come from the germline V gene.

This clonotype was seen repeatedly, ten times or more. The gene calls are TRBV24-1 and TRBJ2-2, with D perhaps given as TRBD1 or TRBD2 (5 bases each). Trimming cost V 10 bases and J 2 bases, with 16 bases left between them. This CDR3 is built from 15 residues. Per the germline V gene, CDR1 is KGHDR and CDR2 is SFDVKD. CDR3 nucleotides: TGTGCCACTGGGATGGGGGTCTTTAACACCGGGGAGCTGTTTTTT. Protein: CATGMGVFNTGELFF.

This sequence joins TRBV6-2 or TRBV6-3 and TRBJ2-7, with 9 nucleotides matching TRBD2. Germline CDR1 MNHEY, CDR2 SVGEGT. The V gene end was trimmed by 5 bases and the J gene end by 6 bases; junction bases not matched to a gene: 8. This CDR3 spans 14 amino acids. CDR3 nucleotide sequence: TGTGCCAGCAGTGCGACTAGCGGTAGGCTCGAGCAGTACTTC. Protein sequence: CASSATSGRLEQYF.

This clonotype showed up many times. The rearrangement joins TRBV20-1 to TRBJ2-2; D is unresolved. From germline, CDR1 is DFQATT and CDR2 SNEGSKA (reference sequence). The CDR3 contains 12 residues. Deletions cut 2 bases from V and 7 bases from J, with 8 bases between. The CDR3, as DNA: TGCAGTGCTAGAATGCTTGGCGGGGAGCTGTTTTTT. Translation gives CSARMLGGELFF.

This clonotype was observed many times. V usage is TRBV2 and J usage is TRBJ2-7; D gene ambiguous. This CDR3 comprises 13 residues. Germline CDR1 and CDR2: SNHLY and FYNNEI. Trimming cost V 3 bases and J 3 bases, with 9 bases left between them. The CDR3 sequence: CASSDHRSYEQYF. CDR3 in DNA: TGTGCCAGCAGTGACCACCGGAGCTACGAGCAGTACTTC. The full variable domain, completed using reference TRBV2 and TRBJ2-7, is EPEVTQTPSHQVTQMGQEVILRCVPISNHLYFYWYRQILGQKVEFLVSFYNNEISEKSEIFDDQFSVERPDGSNFTLKIRSTKLEDSAMYFCASSDHRSYEQYFGPGTRLTVT.

There are many counts of this clonotype. The chain has TRBV2 and TRBJ2-1; 12 bases match TRBD2. The CDR3 is made up of 17 amino acids. The V gene's germline CDR1 is SNHLY and CDR2 FYNNEI. The ends lost 0 bases at V and 9 bases at J; junction bases unmatched: 9. The DNA of the CDR3 is TGTGCCAGCAGTGAAGCGCTTCTACTAGCGGGGGGCGGTGAGCAGTTCTTC. Its protein product is CASSEALLLAGGGEQFF. Full variable domain (outside the CDR3, taken from reference TRBV2 and TRBJ2-1): EPEVTQTPSHQVTQMGQEVILRCVPISNHLYFYWYRQILGQKVEFLVSFYNNEISEKSEIFDDQFSVERPDGSNFTLKIRSTKLEDSAMYFCASSEALLLAGGGEQFFGPGTRLTVL.